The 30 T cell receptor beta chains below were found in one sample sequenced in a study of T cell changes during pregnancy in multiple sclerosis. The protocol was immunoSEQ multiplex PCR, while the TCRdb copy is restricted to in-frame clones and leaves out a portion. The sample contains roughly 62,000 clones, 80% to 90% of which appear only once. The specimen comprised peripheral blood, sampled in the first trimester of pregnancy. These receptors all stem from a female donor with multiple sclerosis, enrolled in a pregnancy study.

The CDR3 sequence: CASSRQGKTEGVTF. For the CDR3, the DNA is TGTGCCAGCAGCCGGCAGGGGAAAACCGAGGGAGTCACCTTC. The chain combines TRBV7-2 with TRBJ1-2, with D perhaps matching TRBD1 (6 bases). Trimming cost V 5 bases and J 13 bases, with 23 bases left between them. There are 14 residues in the CDR3. CDR1 is SGHTA, CDR2 FQGNSA, per germline.

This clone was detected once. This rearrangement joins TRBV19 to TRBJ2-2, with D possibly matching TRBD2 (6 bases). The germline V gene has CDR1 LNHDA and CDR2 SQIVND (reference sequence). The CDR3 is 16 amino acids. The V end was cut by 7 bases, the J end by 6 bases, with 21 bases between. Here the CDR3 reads CASILLGDFLSGELFF. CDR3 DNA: TGTGCCAGTATTCTCCTCGGGGACTTCCTATCCGGGGAGCTGTTTTTT.

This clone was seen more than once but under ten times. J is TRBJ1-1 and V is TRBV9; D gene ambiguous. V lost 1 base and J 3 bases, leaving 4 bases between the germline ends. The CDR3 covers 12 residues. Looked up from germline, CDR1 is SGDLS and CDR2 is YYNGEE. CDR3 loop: CASSVQDTEAFF. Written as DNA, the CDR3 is TGTGCCAGCAGCGTACAGGACACTGAAGCTTTCTTT.

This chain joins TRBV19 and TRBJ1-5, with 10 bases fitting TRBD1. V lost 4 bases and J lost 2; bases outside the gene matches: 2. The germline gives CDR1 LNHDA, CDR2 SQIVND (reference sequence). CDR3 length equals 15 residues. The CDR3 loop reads CASSSGTGGNQPQHF. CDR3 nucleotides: TGTGCCAGTAGTAGCGGGACAGGGGGCAATCAGCCCCAGCATTTT. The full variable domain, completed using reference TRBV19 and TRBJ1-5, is DGGITQSPKYLFRKEGQNVTLSCEQNLNHDAMYWYRQDPGQGLRLIYYSQIVNDFQKGDIAEGYSVSREKKESFPLTVTSAQKNPTAFYLCASSSGTGGNQPQHFGDGTRLSIL.

The DNA for the CDR3 is TGTGCCAGCAGCCACCGGACTAGCGGGAGGGTTAATGAGCAGTTCTTC. Translating gives CASSHRTSGRVNEQFF. The chain has TRBV14 and TRBJ2-1; 15 bases agree with TRBD2. The germline V gene has CDR1 SGHDN and CDR2 FVKESK. The CDR3 contains 16 residues. Losses at the gene ends were 3 bases for V and 7 bases for J; bases not matched to a gene: 4.

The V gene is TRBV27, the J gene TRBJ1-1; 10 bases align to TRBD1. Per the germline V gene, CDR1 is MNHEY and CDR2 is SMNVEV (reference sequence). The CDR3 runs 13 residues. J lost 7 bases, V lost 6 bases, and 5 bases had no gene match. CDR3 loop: CASRPGQGNEAFF. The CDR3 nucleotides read TGTGCCAGCAGACCGGGACAGGGGAATGAAGCTTTCTTT.

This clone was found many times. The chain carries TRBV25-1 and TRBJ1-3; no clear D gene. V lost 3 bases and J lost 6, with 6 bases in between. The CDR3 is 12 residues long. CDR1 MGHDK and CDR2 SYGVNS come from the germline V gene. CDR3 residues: CASSDSSNTIYF. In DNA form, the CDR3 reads TGTGCCAGCAGTGATTCTTCAAACACCATATATTTT.

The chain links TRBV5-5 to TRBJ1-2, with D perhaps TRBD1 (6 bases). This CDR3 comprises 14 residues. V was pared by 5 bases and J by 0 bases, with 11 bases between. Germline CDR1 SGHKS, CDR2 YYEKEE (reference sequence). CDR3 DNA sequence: TGTGCCAGCAGTTGGGGACACCCTAACTATGGCTACACCTTC. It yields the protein CASSWGHPNYGYTF.

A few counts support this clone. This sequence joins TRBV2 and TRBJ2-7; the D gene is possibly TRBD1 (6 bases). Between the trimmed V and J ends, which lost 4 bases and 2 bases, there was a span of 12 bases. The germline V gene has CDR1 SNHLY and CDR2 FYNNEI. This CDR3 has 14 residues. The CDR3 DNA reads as TGTGCCAGCAGTGCCCGGACAGTTACCTACGAGCAGTACTTC. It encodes CASSARTVTYEQYF.

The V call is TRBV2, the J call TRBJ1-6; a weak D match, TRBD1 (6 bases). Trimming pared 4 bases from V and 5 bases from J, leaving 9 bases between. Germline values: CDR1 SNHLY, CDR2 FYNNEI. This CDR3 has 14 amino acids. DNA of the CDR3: TGTGCCAGCAGTGTAACAGGGAATAATTCACCCCTCCACTTT. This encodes CASSVTGNNSPLHF.

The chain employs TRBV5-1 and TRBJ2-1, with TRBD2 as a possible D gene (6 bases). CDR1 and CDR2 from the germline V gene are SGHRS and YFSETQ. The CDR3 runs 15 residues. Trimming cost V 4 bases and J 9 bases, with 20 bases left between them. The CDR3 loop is CASSPRDQGGGEQFF. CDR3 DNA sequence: TGCGCCAGCAGCCCCCGGGACCAGGGAGGAGGTGAGCAGTTCTTC.

The CDR3 loop reads CASSVPGHSTQYF. CDR3 nucleotide sequence: TGTGCCAGTAGTGTTCCGGGACACTCTACCCAGTACTTC. V gene TRBV19 combines with J gene TRBJ2-5, with a weak D call TRBD1 (6 bases). The CDR3 has 13 residues. Trimming stripped 5 bases from V and 8 bases from J, with 15 bases between. CDR1 and CDR2 from the germline V gene are LNHDA and SQIVND (reference sequence).

The CDR3 loop reads CASSPWTAMVRNTEAFF. CDR3 in DNA: TGTGCCAGCTCACCATGGACAGCCATGGTTAGGAACACTGAAGCTTTCTTT. J is TRBJ1-1 and V is TRBV18; D possibly corresponds to TRBD1 (6 bases). CDR1 KGHSH and CDR2 LQKENI come from the germline V gene. Trimming left V 2 bases short and J 1 base short, with 17 bases between. The CDR3 spans 17 residues.

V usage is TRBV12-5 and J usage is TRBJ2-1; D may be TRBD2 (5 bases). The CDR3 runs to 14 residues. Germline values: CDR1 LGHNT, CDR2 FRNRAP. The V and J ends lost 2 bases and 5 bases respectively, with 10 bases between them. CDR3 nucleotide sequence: TGTGCTAGTGGTTTGAGGGAGAGCAACAATGAGCAGTTCTTC. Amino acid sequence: CASGLRESNNEQFF.

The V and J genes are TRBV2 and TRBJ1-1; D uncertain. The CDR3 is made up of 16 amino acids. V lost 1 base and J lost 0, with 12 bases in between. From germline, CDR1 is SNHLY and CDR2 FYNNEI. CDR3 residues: CASSEGEVGLNTEAFF. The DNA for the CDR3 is TGTGCCAGCAGTGAAGGGGAGGTAGGCCTGAACACTGAAGCTTTCTTT.

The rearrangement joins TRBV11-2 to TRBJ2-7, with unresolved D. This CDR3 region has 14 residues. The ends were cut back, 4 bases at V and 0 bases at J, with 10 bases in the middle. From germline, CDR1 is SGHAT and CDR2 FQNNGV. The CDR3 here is CASSSNRFSYEQYF. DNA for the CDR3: TGTGCCAGCAGCTCCAACAGATTCTCCTACGAGCAGTACTTC.

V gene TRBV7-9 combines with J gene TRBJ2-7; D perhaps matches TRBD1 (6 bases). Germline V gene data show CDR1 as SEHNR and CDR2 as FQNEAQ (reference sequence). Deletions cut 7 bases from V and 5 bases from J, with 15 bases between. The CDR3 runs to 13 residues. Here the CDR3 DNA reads TGTGCCAGCAACACACAGGGTATCGACGAGCAGTACTTC. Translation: CASNTQGIDEQYF.

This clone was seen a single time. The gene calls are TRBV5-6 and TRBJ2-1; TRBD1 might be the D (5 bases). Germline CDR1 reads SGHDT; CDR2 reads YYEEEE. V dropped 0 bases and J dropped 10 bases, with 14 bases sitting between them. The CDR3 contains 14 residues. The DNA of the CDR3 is TGTGCCAGCAGCTTGGTGGATGGGGCTCGGGAGCAGTTCTTC. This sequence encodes CASSLVDGAREQFF.

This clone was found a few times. CDR3 DNA: TGTGCCAGCAGCAAGGACAGTTATAATTCACCCCTCCACTTT. As protein: CASSKDSYNSPLHF. V is TRBV9 and J is TRBJ1-6, with D maybe TRBD1 (6 bases). CDR3 length equals 14 residues. Per germline, CDR1 SGDLS and CDR2 YYNGEE. V was clipped by 4 bases and J by 4 bases, with 9 bases between them.

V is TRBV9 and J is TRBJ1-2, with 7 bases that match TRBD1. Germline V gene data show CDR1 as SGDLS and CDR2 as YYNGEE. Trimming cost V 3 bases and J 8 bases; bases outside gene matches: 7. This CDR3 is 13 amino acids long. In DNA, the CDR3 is TGTGCCAGCAGCGGGGGACAGTTTTACGGCTACACCTTC. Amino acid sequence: CASSGGQFYGYTF.

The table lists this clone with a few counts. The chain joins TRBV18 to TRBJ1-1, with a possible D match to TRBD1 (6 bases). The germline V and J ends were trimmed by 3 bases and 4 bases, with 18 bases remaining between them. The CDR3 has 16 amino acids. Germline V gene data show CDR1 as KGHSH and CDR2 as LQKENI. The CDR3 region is CASSPYDRLRGTEAFF. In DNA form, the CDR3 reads TGTGCCAGCTCACCTTATGACAGGCTTCGCGGCACTGAAGCTTTCTTT.

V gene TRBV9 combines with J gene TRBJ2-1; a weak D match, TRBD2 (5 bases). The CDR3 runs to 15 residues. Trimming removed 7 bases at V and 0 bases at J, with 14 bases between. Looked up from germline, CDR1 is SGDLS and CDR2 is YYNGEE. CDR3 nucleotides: TGTGCCAGCTTACCAGCGGTGAGCTCCTACAATGAGCAGTTCTTC. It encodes CASLPAVSSYNEQFF.

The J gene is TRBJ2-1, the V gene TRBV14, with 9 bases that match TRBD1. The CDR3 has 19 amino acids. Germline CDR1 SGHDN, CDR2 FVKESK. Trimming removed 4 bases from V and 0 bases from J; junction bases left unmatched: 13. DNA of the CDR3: TGTGCCAGCAGCCTTCTGGACAGGGGCCTACGGAGCTCCTACAATGAGCAGTTCTTC. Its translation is CASSLLDRGLRSSYNEQFF.

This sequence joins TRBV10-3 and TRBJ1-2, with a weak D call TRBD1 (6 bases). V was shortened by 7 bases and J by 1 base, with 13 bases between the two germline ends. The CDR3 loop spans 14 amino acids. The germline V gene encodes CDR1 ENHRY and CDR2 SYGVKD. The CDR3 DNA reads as TGTGCCATCAATCGGGACAAGCATAACTATGGCTACACCTTC. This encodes CAINRDKHNYGYTF.

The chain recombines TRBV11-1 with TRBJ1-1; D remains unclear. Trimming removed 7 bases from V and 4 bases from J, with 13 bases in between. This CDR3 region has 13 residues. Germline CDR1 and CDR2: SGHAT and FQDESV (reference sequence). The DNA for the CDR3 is TGTGCCAGCAACGCTAATCCGGGCACTGAAGCTTTCTTT. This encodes CASNANPGTEAFF. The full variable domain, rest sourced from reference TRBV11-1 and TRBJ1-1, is EAEVAQSPRYKITEKSQAVAFWCDPISGHATLYWYRQILGQGPELLVQFQDESVVDDSQLPKDRFSAERLKGVDSTLKIQPAELGDSAMYLCASNANPGTEAFFGQGTRLTVV.

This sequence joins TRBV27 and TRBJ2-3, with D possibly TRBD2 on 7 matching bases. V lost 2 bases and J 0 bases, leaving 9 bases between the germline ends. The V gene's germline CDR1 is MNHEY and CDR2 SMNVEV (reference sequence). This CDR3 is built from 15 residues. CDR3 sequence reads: CASSLRGGSTDTQYF. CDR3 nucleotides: TGTGCCAGCAGTTTAAGGGGGGGAAGCACAGATACGCAGTATTTT.

The CDR3 loop reads CAISDLLAGGPYEQYF. In nucleotides, the CDR3 is TGTGCCATCAGTGACCTCCTAGCGGGAGGGCCCTACGAGCAGTACTTC. The chain links TRBV10-3 to TRBJ2-7, with 12 nucleotides matching TRBD2. Germline lookup yields CDR1 ENHRY and CDR2 SYGVKD. This CDR3 has 16 residues. The trim removed 3 bases at V and 2 bases at J, leaving 5 bases unmatched.

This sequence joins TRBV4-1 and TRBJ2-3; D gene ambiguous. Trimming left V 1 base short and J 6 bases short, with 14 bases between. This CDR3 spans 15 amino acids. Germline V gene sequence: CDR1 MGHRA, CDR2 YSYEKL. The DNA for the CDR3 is TGCGCCAGCAGCCAAGTAGGAGAGAACCCGGATACGCAGTATTTT. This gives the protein CASSQVGENPDTQYF.

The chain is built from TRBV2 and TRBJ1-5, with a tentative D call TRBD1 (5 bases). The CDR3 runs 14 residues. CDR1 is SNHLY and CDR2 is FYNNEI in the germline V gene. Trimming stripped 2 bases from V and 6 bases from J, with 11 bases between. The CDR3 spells CASSENRSGQPQHF. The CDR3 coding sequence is TGTGCCAGCAGTGAAAACAGGTCCGGTCAGCCCCAGCATTTT.

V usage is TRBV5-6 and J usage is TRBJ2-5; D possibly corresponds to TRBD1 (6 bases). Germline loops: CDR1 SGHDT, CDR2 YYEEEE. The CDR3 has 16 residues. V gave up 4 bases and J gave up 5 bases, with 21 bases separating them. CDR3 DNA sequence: TGTGCCAGCAGCCGCCGAGGGGGAGAGACAAGCGAGACCCAGTACTTC. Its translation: CASSRRGGETSETQYF.